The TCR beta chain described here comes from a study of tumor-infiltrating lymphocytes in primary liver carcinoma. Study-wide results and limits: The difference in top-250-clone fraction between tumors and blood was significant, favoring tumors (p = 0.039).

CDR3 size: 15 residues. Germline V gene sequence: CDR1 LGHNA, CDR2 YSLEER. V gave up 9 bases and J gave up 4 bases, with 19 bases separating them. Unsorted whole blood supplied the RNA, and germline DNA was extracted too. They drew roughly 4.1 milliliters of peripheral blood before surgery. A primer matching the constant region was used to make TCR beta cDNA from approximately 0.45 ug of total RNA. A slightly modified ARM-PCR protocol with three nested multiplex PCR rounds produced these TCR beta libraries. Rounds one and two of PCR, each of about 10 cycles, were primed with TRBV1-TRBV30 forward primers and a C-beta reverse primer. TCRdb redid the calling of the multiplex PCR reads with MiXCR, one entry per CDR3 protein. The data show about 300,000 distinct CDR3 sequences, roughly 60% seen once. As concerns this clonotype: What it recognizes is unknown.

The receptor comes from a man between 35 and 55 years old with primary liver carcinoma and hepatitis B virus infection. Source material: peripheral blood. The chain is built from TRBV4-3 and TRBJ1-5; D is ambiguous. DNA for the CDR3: TGCGCCAGTAACCAAGATGAAGGGTTAAATCAGCCCCAGCATTTT. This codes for CASNQDEGLNQPQHF.